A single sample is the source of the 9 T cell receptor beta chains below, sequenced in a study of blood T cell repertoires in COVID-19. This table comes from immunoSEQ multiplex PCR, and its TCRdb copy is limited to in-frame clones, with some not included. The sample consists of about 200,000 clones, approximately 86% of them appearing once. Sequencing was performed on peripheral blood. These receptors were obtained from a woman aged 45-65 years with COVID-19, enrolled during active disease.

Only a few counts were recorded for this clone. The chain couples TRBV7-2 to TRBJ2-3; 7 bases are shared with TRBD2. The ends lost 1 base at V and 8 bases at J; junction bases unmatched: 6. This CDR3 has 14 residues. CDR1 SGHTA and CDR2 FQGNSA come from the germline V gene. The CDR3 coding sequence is TGTGCCAGCAGCTTAGGACGGGGGGTCGGTACGCAGTATTTT. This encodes CASSLGRGVGTQYF.

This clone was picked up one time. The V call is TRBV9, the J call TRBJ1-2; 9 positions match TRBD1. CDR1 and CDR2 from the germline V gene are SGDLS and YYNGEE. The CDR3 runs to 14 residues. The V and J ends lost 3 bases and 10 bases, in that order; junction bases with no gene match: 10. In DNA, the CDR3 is TGTGCCAGCAGCGACCTAGGGGGGACAGGGCCCTACACCTTC. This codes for CASSDLGGTGPYTF.

The CDR3, as DNA: TGTGCCAGCAGCGTAGTAGAGGGCGGAGGATCTGGCTACACCTTC. It is translated as CASSVVEGGGSGYTF. The V call is TRBV9, the J call TRBJ1-2; no reliable D call. CDR3 length: 15 amino acids. CDR1 is SGDLS, CDR2 YYNGEE, per germline. V shed 0 bases and J shed 7 bases, with 16 bases lying between them.

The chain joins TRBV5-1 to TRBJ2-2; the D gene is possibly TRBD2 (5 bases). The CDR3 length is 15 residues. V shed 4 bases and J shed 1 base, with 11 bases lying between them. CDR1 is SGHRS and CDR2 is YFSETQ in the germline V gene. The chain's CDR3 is CASSPLEGNTGELFF. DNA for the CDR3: TGCGCCAGCAGCCCCCTAGAGGGGAACACCGGGGAGCTGTTTTTT.

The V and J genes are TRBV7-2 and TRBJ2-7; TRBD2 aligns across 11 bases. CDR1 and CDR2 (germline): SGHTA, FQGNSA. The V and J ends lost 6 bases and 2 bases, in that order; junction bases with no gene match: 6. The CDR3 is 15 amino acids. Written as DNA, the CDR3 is TGTGCCAGCAGTTATAGCGGGGGGGAGGCCTACGAGCAGTACTTC. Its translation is CASSYSGGEAYEQYF.

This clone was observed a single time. CDR3 region: CASSPNSWTSGGGLGEQFF. The CDR3, as DNA: TGTGCCAGCAGCCCCAACTCATGGACTAGCGGGGGGGGATTGGGTGAGCAGTTCTTC. This chain connects TRBV11-3 to TRBJ2-1, with 15 bases lining up with TRBD2. This CDR3 region has 19 residues. Trimming removed 5 bases from V and 9 bases from J; junction bases left unmatched: 17. CDR1 is SGHNT and CDR2 is YENEEA in the germline V gene. Supplemented by reference TRBV11-3 and TRBJ2-1, the full variable domain reads EAGVVQSPRYKIIEKKQPVAFWCNPISGHNTLYWYLQNLGQGPELLIRYENEEAVDDSQLPKDRFSAERLKGVDSTLKIQPAELGDSAVYLCASSPNSWTSGGGLGEQFFGPGTRLTVL.

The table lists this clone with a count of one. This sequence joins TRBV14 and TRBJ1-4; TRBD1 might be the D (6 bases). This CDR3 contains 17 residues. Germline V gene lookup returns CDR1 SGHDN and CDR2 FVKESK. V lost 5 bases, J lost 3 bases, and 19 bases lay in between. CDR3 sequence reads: CASSERVYGGPNEKLFF. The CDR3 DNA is TGTGCCAGCAGCGAAAGAGTGTATGGGGGCCCTAATGAAAAACTGTTTTTT.

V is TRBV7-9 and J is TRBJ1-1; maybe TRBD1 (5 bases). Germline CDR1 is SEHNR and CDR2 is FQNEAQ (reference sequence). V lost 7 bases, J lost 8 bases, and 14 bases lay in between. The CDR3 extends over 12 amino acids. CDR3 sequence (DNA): TGTGCCAGCACCCTAGGAGGGGCCGAAGCTTTCTTT. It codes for CASTLGGAEAFF.

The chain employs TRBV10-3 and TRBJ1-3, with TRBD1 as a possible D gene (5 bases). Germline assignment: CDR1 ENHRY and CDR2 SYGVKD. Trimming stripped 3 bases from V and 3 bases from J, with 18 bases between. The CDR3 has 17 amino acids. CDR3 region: CAISDRGGARGGNTIYF. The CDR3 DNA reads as TGTGCCATCAGTGACCGAGGAGGGGCTAGGGGTGGAAACACCATATATTTT.